The 7 T cell receptor beta chains below come from one sample, sequenced in a study of cytomegalovirus exposure and HLA in healthy donors. Primers included in the PCR were 60 Vbeta and 13 Jbeta primers. Some clones are missing from TCRdb's copy, which holds only in-frame ones; the method was immunoSEQ multiplex PCR. The repertoire holds 150,000 to 200,000 clones, with around four fifths as singletons. Sequenced: PBMCs. The receptors derive from a woman aged 40 to 50 in good health and CMV-seronegative.

The chain joins TRBV11-3 to TRBJ1-1; D is uncertain. Per the germline V gene, CDR1 is SGHNT and CDR2 is YENEEA. V shed 1 base and J shed 6 bases, with 9 bases lying between them. This CDR3 is 13 amino acids long. CDR3 bases: TGTGCCAGCAGCTTAGGAGGGCCCTCTGAAGCTTTCTTT. It yields the protein CASSLGGPSEAFF.

The V call is TRBV29-1, the J call TRBJ2-1; 11 bases are a match to TRBD2. The CDR3 has 16 amino acids. J lost 2 bases, V lost 5 bases, and 8 bases had no gene match. From germline, CDR1 is SQVTM and CDR2 ANQGSEA. The CDR3 coding sequence is TGCAGCGTTAGGGGACTAGCGGACAAAGCCTACAATGAGCAGTTCTTC. This encodes CSVRGLADKAYNEQFF.

The V gene is TRBV29-1, the J gene TRBJ1-2; 7 bases are a match to TRBD1. The junction had 1 base not matched to a gene; V was cut back by 6 bases and J by 0 bases. The CDR3 has 12 residues. Germline V gene lookup returns CDR1 SQVTM and CDR2 ANQGSEA. The CDR3 region has the DNA TGCAGCGTCGGACAGGCTAACTATGGCTACACCTTC. Translating gives CSVGQANYGYTF.

With regard to this clone: The sample carries other DNA sequences with the same CDR3. The chain combines TRBV7-2 with TRBJ1-4; tentatively, D is TRBD1 (6 bases). CDR3 length: 14 residues. Trimming left V 6 bases short and J 4 bases short, with 12 bases between. Germline CDR1 reads SGHTA; CDR2 reads FQGNSA. The CDR3 loop reads CASRPGQLNEKLFF. CDR3 sequence (DNA): TGTGCCAGCAGACCCGGACAGCTTAATGAAAAACTGTTTTTT.

This chain uses TRBV27 with TRBJ2-7; 9 bases align to TRBD2. The V gene end was trimmed by 6 bases and the J gene end by 0 bases; junction bases not matched to a gene: 21. Germline CDR1 reads MNHEY; CDR2 reads SMNVEV (reference sequence). This CDR3 region has 20 residues. The CDR3 region is CASSQLPWLAGTTSSYEQYF. In nucleotides, the CDR3 is TGTGCCAGCAGCCAACTCCCCTGGCTAGCGGGAACCACCAGCTCCTACGAGCAGTACTTC.

In regard to this clone: An end of the junction does not agree with germline; a read error may underlie this. The CDR3 spells CSSSLAVGGTGDGYTF. The CDR3 DNA follows: TGTTCCAGCAGCTTAGCGGTCGGCGGGACAGGAGATGGCTACACCTTC. The chain joins TRBV7-9 to TRBJ1-2, with 8 bases that match TRBD1. Germline CDR1 and CDR2: SEHNR and FQNEAQ (reference sequence). The CDR3 length is 16 residues.

In this sample, this clone turned up a few times. J is TRBJ1-4 and V is TRBV2, with D tentatively TRBD1 (5 bases). The CDR3 has 12 amino acids. Germline CDR1 reads SNHLY; CDR2 reads FYNNEI. Trimming left V 4 bases short and J 6 bases short, with 6 bases between. The CDR3 DNA reads TGTGCCAGCAGTGCCAGGGATGAAAAACTGTTTTTT. Translation gives CASSARDEKLFF.